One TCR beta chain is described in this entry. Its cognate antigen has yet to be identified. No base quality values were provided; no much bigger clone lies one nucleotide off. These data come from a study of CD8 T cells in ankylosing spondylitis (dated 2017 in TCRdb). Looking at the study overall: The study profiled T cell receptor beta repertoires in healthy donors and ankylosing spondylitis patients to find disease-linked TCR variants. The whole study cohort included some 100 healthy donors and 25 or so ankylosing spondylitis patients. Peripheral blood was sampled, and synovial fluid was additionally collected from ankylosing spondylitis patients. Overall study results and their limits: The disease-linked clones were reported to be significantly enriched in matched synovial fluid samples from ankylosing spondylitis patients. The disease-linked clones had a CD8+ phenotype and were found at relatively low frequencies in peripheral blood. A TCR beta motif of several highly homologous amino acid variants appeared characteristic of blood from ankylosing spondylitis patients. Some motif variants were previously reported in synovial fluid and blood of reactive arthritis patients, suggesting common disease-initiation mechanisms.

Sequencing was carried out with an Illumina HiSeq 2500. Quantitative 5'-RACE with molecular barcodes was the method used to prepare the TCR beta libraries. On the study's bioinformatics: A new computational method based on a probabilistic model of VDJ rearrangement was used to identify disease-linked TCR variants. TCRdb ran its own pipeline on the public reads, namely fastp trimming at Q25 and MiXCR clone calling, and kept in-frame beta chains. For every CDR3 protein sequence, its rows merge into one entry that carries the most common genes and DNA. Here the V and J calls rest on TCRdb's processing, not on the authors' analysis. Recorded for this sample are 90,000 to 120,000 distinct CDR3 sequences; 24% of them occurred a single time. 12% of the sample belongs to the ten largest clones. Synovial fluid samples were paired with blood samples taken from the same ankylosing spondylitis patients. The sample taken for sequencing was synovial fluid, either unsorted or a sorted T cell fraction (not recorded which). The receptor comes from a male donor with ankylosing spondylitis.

CDR3 sequence: CASSPYGTRQLMNTEAFF. The sequenced DNA: TGTGCCAGCAGTCCCTACGGGACACGGCAGCTCATGAACACTGAAGCTTTCTTT. This receptor chain uses TRBV6-1 and TRBJ1-1; TRBD1 is a possible D gene, resting on 6 matching bases. CDR1 and CDR2 were assigned from the germline V gene as MNHNS and SASEGT. Trimming costs V 5 bases and J 0 bases, and their ends lie 22 bases apart. The CDR3, from cysteine to phenylalanine, totals 18 residues. CDR3 DNA is the only sequence kept; it has 54 bases, read in frame from the first base.